This T cell receptor beta chain stems from a study of blood T cell repertoires in COVID-19. Generated by immunoSEQ multiplex PCR, the TCRdb table keeps only in-frame clones and is missing some. The table shows about 220,000 clones, with approximately 90% occurring only once. With 4 bases clipped from V and 4 bases from J, the junction kept 1 base outside the gene matches. Germline CDR1 SGHTA, CDR2 FQGNSA. This CDR3 spans 13 amino acids. This sequence originates from a middle-aged woman with acute COVID-19. This chain joins TRBV7-2 and TRBJ2-1, with TRBD1 identical over 7 bases. The specimen was PBMCs or T cells enriched from blood (not recorded which). Here the CDR3 DNA reads TGTGCCAGCAGCTGGGACAGATACAATGAGCAGTTCTTC. It translates to CASSWDRYNEQFF.